The rows below give T cell receptor beta chains drawn from one sample of a study of cytomegalovirus exposure and HLA in healthy donors. Repertoires were generated with immunoSEQ multiplex PCR, while TCRdb's copy carries only in-frame clones and drops some. The sample lists around 90,000 clones, roughly 80% occurring once. Sequenced material: PBMCs. The source is a man in his thirties or forties in good health and CMV-seronegative. Each CDR3 is given with its conserved first and last residue.

v_call cdr3_aa
TRBV19 CASSILGWTESYTF
TRBV5-1 CASSYSLGQGVDTQYF
TRBV2 CASSEHGTGDYGYTF
TRBV19 CASSFEGIYGYTF
TRBV9 CASSPRQGAGANVLTF
TRBV19 CASKRALSSYNEQFF
TRBV4-2 CASSQGTSGGADTQYF
TRBV19 CASSMTPRDEETQYF
TRBV7-2 CASRDWGQGLSSDYGYTF
TRBV13 CASSLGTARLGEAFF
TRBV7-3 CASSLTPGSETQYF
TRBV15 CATSRIRGRGETQYF
TRBV7-2 CASSLTGFVQPQHF
TRBV13 CASSLYLNTEAFF
TRBV6-1 CASSDFMNTEAFF
TRBV18 CASSLWTGDQPQHF
TRBV28 CASSSSRGYEQYF
TRBV19 CASGTRNSNQPQHF
TRBV7-9 CASSGDSRVKQYF
TRBV5-1 CASYWGGWADTQYF
TRBV9 CASSEKDFRQCQFQPQHF
TRBV28 CASSSTGSGEKLFF
TRBV7-8 CAGSLAGTSNTEAFF
TRBV4-1 CASSQDSGEGYNSPLHF
TRBV10-3 CAISEERGGPDTQYF
TRBV30 CAWRVRGGETQYF
TRBV10-3 CAISGTWDRGRTNEQFF
TRBV12-5 CASGSQHQGSSYNEQFF
TRBV30 CAWSVTENYGYTF
TRBV11-3 CASSQGQVADQPQHF
TRBV9 CASRGGGLTNYGYTF
TRBV29-1 CSVRSGQTSGTQYF
TRBV6-6 CASSSRYSNQPQHF
TRBV27 CASSLYGSNQPQHF
TRBV5-1 CASSLGQGDGYTF
TRBV10-3 CAISESAGLQNTGELFF
TRBV6-6 CASSYQINEQFF
TRBV11-2 CASITGTGSLEQFF
TRBV18 CASSPQRDRATYEQYF
TRBV10-1 CASSRGPGLAFYNEQFF